This T cell receptor (beta chain) was observed in a study of cytomegalovirus exposure and HLA in healthy donors. Researchers ran the PCR with 60 Vbeta and 13 Jbeta primers. Assay: immunoSEQ multiplex PCR; the TCRdb copy retains only in-frame clones and omits some. The table lists around 110,000 clones, approximately 80% of them singletons. The CDR3 is made up of 18 amino acids. The V end lost 5 bases, the J end lost 0 bases, and 23 bases lay between the germline ends. Germline CDR1 and CDR2: SEHNR and FQNEAQ (reference sequence). The chain combines TRBV7-9 with TRBJ2-7, with D possibly matching TRBD2 (5 bases). The material sequenced was PBMCs. The TCR originated in a woman in her 30s in good health and CMV-seronegative. CDR3: CASSPVSEDLVSSYEQYF. CDR3 sequence (DNA): TGTGCCAGCAGCCCCGTTTCGGAGGACCTTGTGAGCTCCTACGAGCAGTACTTC.